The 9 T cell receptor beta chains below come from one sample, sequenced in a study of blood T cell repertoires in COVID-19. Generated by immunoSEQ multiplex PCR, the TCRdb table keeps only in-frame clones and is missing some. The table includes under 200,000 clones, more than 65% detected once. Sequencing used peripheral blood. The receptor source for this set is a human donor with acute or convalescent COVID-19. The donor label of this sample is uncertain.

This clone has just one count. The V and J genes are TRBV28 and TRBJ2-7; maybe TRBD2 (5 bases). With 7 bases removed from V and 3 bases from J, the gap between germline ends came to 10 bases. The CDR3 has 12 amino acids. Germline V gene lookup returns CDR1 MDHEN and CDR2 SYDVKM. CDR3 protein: CASTPGYYEQYF. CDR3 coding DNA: TGTGCCAGCACCCCGGGATACTACGAGCAGTACTTC.

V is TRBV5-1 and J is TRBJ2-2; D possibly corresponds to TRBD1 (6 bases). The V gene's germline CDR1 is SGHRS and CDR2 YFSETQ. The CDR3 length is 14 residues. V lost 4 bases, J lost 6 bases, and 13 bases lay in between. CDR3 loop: CASSPGTLSGELFF. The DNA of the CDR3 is TGCGCCAGCAGCCCCGGGACACTATCCGGGGAGCTGTTTTTT. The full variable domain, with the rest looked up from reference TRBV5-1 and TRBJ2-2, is KAGVTQTPRYLIKTRGQQVTLSCSPISGHRSVSWYQQTPGQGLQFLFEYFSETQRNKGNFPGRFSGRQFSNSRSEMNVSTLELGDSALYLCASSPGTLSGELFFGEGSRLTVL.

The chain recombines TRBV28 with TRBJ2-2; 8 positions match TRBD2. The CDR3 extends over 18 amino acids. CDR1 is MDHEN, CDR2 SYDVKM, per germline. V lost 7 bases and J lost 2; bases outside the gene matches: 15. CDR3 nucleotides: TGTGCCAGCACCCTACCAAGTCTAGCGGGTACCAACACCGGGGAGCTGTTTTTT. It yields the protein CASTLPSLAGTNTGELFF.

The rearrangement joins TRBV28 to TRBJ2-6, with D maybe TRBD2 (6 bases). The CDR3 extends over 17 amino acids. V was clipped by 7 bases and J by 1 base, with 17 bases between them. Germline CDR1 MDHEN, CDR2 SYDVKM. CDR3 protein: CASTPQVGGSGANVLTF. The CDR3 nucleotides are TGTGCCAGCACCCCCCAGGTCGGAGGGTCTGGGGCCAACGTCCTGACTTTC. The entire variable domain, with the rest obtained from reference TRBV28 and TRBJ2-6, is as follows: DVKVTQSSRYLVKRTGEKVFLECVQDMDHENMFWYRQDPGLGLRLIYFSYDVKMKEKGDIPEGYSVSREKKERFSLILESASTNQTSMYLCASTPQVGGSGANVLTFGAGSRLTVL.

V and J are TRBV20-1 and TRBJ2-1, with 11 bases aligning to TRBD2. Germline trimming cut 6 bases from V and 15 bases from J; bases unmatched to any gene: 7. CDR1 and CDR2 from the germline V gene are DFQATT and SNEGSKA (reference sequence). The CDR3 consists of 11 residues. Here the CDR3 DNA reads TGCAGTGCCATCCCGGGACTAGCGGCGTTCTTC. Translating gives CSAIPGLAAFF.

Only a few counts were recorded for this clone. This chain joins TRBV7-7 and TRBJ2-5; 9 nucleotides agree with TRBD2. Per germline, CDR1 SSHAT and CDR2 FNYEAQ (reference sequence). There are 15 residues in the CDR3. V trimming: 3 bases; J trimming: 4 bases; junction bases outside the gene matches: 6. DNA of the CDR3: TGTGCCAGCAGCTTGGCGGGAGGGCCCGGAGAGACCCAGTACTTC. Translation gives CASSLAGGPGETQYF.

CDR3 in amino acids: CASTATGSAYEQYF. CDR3 DNA: TGTGCCAGCACCGCAACAGGATCCGCATACGAGCAGTACTTC. The genes are TRBV28 and TRBJ2-7; D is perhaps TRBD1 (5 bases). The CDR3 length is 14 residues. The germline V and J ends were trimmed by 7 bases and 4 bases, with 17 bases remaining between them. CDR1 is MDHEN and CDR2 is SYDVKM in the germline V gene.

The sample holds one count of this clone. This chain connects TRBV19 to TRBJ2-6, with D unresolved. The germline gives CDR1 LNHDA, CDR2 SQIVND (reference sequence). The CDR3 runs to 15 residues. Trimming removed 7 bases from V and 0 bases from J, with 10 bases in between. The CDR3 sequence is CASTPTGSGANVLTF. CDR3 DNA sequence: TGTGCCAGTACTCCGACGGGCTCTGGGGCCAACGTCCTGACTTTC.

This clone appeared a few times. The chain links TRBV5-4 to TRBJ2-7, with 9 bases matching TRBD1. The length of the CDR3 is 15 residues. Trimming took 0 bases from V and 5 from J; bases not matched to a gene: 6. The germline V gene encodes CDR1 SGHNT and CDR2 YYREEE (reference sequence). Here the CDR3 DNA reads TGTGCCAGCAGCTTGGGGACAGGGGCGTTCGACGAGCAGTACTTC. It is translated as CASSLGTGAFDEQYF.